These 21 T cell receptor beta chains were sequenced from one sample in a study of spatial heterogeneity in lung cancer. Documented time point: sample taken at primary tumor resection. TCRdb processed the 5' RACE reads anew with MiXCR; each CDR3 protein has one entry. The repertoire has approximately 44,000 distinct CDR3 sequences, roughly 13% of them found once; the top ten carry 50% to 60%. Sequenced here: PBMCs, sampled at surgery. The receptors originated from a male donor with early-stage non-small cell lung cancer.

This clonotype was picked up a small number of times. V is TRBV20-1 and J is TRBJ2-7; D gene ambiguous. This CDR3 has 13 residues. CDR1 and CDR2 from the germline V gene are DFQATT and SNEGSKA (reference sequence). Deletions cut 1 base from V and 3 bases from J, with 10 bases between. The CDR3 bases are TGCAGTGCTAGAGTCCATGATGTCTACGAGCAGTACTTC. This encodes CSARVHDVYEQYF.

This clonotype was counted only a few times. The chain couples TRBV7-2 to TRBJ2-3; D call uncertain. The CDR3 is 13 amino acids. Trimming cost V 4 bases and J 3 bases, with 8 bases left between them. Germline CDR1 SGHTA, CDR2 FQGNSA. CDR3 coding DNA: TGTGCCAGCAGCTCCCCCATGACAGATACGCAGTATTTT. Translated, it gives CASSSPMTDTQYF.

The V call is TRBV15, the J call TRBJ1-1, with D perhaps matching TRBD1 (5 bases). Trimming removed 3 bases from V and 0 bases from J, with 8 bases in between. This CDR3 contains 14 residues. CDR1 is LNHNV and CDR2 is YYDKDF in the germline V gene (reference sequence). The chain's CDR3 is CATSRDILNTEAFF. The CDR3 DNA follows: TGTGCCACCAGCAGGGACATTTTGAACACTGAAGCTTTCTTT. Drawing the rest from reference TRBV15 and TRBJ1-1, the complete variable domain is DAMVIQNPRYQVTQFGKPVTLSCSQTLNHNVMYWYQQKSSQAPKLLFHYYDKDFNNEADTPDNFQSRRPNTSFCFLDIRSPGLGDTAMYLCATSRDILNTEAFFGQGTRLTVV.

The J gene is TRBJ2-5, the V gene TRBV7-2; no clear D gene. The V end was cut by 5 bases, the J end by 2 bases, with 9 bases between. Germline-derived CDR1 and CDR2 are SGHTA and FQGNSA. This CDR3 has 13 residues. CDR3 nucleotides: TGTGCCAGCAGCCACCCGGCTCAAGAGACCCAGTACTTC. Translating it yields CASSHPAQETQYF.

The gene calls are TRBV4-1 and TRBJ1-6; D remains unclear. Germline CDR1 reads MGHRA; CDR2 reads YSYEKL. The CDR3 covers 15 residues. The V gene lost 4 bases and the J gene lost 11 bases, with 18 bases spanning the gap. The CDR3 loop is CASSPRTERAPPLHF. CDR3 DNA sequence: TGCGCCAGCAGCCCCCGGACTGAAAGGGCCCCACCCCTCCACTTT.

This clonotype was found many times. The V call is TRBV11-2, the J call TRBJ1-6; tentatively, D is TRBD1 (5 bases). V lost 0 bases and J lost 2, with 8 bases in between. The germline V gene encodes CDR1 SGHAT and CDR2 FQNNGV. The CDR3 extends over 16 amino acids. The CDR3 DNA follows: TGTGCCAGCAGCTTAGATAGAGGGGCCTATAATTCACCCCTCCACTTT. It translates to CASSLDRGAYNSPLHF.

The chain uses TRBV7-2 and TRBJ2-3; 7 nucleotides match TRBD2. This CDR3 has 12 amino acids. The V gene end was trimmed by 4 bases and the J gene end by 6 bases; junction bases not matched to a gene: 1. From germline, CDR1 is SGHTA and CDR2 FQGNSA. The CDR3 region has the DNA TGTGCCAGCAGCTCGGGAGGTGATACGCAGTATTTT. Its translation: CASSSGGDTQYF.

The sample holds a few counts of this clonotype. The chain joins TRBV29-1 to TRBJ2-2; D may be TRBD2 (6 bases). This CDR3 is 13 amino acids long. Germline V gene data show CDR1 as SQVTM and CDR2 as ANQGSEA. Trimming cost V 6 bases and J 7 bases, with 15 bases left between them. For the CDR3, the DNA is TGCAGCGTGGATATCCGGGAGAGCGGGGAGCTGTTTTTT. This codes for CSVDIRESGELFF.

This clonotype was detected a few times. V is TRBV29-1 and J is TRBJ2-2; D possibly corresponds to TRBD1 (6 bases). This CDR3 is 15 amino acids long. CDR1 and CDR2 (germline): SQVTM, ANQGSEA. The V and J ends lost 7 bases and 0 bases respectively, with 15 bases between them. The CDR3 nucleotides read TGCAGCGCATCGGACAGACAAACGAACACCGGGGAGCTGTTTTTT. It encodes CSASDRQTNTGELFF.

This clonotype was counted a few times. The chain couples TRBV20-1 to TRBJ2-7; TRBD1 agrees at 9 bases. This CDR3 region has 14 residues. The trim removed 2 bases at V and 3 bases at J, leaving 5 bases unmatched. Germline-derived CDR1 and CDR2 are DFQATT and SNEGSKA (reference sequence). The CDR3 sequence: CSARSGTGNYEQYF. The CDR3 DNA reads TGCAGTGCTAGAAGTGGGACAGGGAACTACGAGCAGTACTTC.

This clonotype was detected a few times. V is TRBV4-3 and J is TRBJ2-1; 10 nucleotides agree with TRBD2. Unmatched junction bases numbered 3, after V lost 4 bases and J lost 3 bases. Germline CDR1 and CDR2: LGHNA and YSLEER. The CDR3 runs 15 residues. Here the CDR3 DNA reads TGCGCCAGCAGCCTCCGACTAGCGGGCTACAATGAGCAGTTCTTC. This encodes CASSLRLAGYNEQFF.

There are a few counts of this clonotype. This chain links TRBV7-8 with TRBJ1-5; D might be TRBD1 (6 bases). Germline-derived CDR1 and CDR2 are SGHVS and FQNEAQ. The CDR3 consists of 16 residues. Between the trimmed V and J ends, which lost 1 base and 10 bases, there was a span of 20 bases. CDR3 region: CASSLGGWDTLPPQHF. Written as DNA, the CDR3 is TGTGCCAGCAGCTTAGGGGGATGGGACACCCTTCCACCCCAGCATTTT.

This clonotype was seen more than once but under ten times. CDR3 in DNA: TGTGCCAGCAGGTCGGACGGGGGTGACGAGCAGTACTTC. It is translated as CASRSDGGDEQYF. The V call is TRBV7-3, the J call TRBJ2-7; the D gene is possibly TRBD2 (6 bases). V was clipped by 6 bases and J by 5 bases, with 14 bases between them. CDR1 is SGHTA and CDR2 is FQGTGA in the germline V gene. The CDR3 is made up of 13 amino acids.

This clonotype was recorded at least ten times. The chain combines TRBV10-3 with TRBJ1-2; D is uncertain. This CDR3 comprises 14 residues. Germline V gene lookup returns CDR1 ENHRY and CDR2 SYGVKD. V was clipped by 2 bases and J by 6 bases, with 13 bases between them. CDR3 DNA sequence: TGTGCCATCAGTGAGGCTGGGGTGAGCCATGGCTACACCTTC. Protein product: CAISEAGVSHGYTF.

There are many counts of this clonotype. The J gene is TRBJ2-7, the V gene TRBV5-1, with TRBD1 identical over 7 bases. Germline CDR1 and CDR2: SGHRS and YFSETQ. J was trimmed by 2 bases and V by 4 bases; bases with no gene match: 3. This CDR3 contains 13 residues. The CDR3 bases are TGCGCCAGCAGCCCGACAGGGACCTACGAGCAGTACTTC. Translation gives CASSPTGTYEQYF.

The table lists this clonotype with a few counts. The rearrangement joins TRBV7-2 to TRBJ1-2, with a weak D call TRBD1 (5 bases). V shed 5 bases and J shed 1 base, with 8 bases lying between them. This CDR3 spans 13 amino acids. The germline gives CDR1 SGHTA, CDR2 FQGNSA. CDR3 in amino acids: CASSPDSNYGYTF. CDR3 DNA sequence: TGTGCCAGCAGCCCCGACAGTAACTATGGCTACACCTTC.

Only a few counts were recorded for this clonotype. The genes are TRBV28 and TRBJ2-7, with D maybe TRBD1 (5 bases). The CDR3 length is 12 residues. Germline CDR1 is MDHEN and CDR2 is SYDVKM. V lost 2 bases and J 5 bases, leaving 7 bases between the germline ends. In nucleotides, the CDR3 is TGTGCCAGCAGTTTAATCAGGGACGAGCAGTACTTC. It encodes CASSLIRDEQYF.

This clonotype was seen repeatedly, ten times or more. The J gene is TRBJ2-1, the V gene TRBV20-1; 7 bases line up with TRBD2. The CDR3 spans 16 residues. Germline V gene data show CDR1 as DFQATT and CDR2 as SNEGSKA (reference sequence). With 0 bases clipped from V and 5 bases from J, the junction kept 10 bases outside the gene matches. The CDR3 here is CSAREASAGINNEQFF. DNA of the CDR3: TGCAGTGCTAGAGAAGCCTCAGCGGGAATTAACAATGAGCAGTTCTTC.

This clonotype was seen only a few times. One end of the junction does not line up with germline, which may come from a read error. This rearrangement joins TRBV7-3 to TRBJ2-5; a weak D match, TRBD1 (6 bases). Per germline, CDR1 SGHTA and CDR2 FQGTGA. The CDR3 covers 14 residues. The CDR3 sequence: CASSLSQGQETQYF. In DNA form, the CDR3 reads TGTGCCAGCAGTTTAAGCCAGGGGCAAGAGACCCAGTACTTC.

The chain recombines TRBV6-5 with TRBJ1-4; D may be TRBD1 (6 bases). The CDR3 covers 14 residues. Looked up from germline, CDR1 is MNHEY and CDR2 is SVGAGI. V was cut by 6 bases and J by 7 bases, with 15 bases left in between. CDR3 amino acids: CASRPTGAGEKLFF. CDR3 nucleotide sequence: TGTGCCAGCAGACCCACGGGGGCGGGTGAAAAACTGTTTTTT.

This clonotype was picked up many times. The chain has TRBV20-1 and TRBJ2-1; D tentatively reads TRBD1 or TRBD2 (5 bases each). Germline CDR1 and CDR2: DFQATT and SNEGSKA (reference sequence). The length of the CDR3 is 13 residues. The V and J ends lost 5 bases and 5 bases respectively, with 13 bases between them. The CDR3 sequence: CSAGDLVNNEQFF. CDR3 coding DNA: TGCAGTGCTGGGGACCTGGTAAACAATGAGCAGTTCTTC.